These 28 T cell receptor beta chains share one sample of origin, sequenced in a study of OX40 agonist ivuxolimab in advanced cancers. Libraries were prepared by immunoSEQ multiplex PCR; TCRdb keeps only in-frame clonotypes and omits some of them. The sample lists roughly 29,000 clones, about 93% occurring once. The specimen comprised CD4+ or CD8+ T cells sorted from blood, sampled in a trial of the OX40 agonist ivuxolimab. These receptors originate from an adult with an advanced solid tumor such as melanoma, head and neck, liver or kidney cancer.

This clone was seen only a few times. The chain combines TRBV5-6 with TRBJ2-7; D not certain. CDR1 is SGHDT, CDR2 YYEEEE, per germline. V lost 3 bases and J lost 0, with 4 bases in between. The CDR3 consists of 12 residues. The CDR3 DNA sequence: TGTGCCAGCAGCTCTTCCTCCTACGAGCAGTACTTC. It specifies CASSSSSYEQYF.

V and J are TRBV5-6 and TRBJ2-3, with TRBD2 matching over 10 bases. J gave up 6 bases and V 2 bases, and 9 bases lay outside the gene matches. Looked up from germline, CDR1 is SGHDT and CDR2 is YYEEEE. The CDR3 extends over 16 amino acids. In DNA, the CDR3 is TGTGCCAGCAGCTTTGGCGCTAGCGGGGGTTCGGATACGCAGTATTTT. Its translation is CASSFGASGGSDTQYF.

The genes are TRBV7-2 and TRBJ2-7; 8 bases are a match to TRBD2. There are 16 residues in the CDR3. The junction had 4 bases not matched to a gene; V was cut back by 0 bases and J by 0 bases. Germline V gives CDR1 SGHTA, CDR2 FQGNSA. CDR3: CASSLATSGLSYEQYF. DNA for the CDR3: TGTGCCAGCAGCTTAGCTACTAGCGGTCTCTCCTACGAGCAGTACTTC.

The rearrangement uses TRBV5-6 and TRBJ2-1, with TRBD2 identical over 13 bases. The germline V gene has CDR1 SGHDT and CDR2 YYEEEE. The V segment lost 0 bases and the J segment 8 bases; nucleotides outside the gene matches: 5. The CDR3 loop spans 16 amino acids. CDR3: CASSLGTSGSIYEQFF. For the CDR3, the DNA is TGTGCCAGCAGCTTGGGGACTAGCGGGAGTATCTATGAGCAGTTCTTC.

This chain uses TRBV19 with TRBJ2-5; D uncertain. The CDR3 is 16 amino acids. The V gene's germline CDR1 is LNHDA and CDR2 SQIVND (reference sequence). Trimming pared 6 bases from V and 5 bases from J, leaving 22 bases between. As DNA, the CDR3 is TGTGCCAGTAGCCCCCGTTGGGGAACCTTAGGGGAGACCCAGTACTTC. Protein product: CASSPRWGTLGETQYF.

The genes are TRBV9 and TRBJ1-5; weak D call: TRBD1 (5 bases). Trimming removed 0 bases from V and 2 bases from J, with 9 bases in between. The CDR3 contains 15 residues. CDR1 and CDR2 (germline): SGDLS, YYNGEE. The CDR3 coding sequence is TGTGCCAGCAGCGTAGAGGGGTTGGGCAATCAGCCCCAGCATTTT. Amino acid sequence: CASSVEGLGNQPQHF.

The genes are TRBV11-2 and TRBJ2-7; D may match TRBD1 or TRBD2 (6 bases each). The germline V and J ends were trimmed by 5 bases and 5 bases, with 13 bases remaining between them. This CDR3 comprises 13 residues. Germline V gene sequence: CDR1 SGHAT, CDR2 FQNNGV. The CDR3 reads CASSPTGAHEQYF. The CDR3 DNA sequence: TGTGCCAGCAGCCCGACGGGGGCGCACGAGCAGTACTTC.

The V and J genes are TRBV10-3 and TRBJ2-1, with 7 bases identical to TRBD2. Germline CDR1 is ENHRY and CDR2 is SYGVKD. V was clipped by 5 bases and J by 3 bases; unmatched bases: 7. The CDR3 totals 15 residues. CDR3 loop: CAISSTGGIYNEQFF. The CDR3 DNA reads TGTGCCATCAGTTCGACCGGGGGGATCTACAATGAGCAGTTCTTC.

The chain joins TRBV6-5 to TRBJ1-3; D is undetermined. Germline values: CDR1 MNHEY, CDR2 SVGAGI. V was cut by 7 bases and J by 3 bases, with 7 bases left in between. This CDR3 is built from 12 residues. CDR3 amino acids: CASMGDGNTIYF. CDR3 sequence (DNA): TGTGCCAGCATGGGTGATGGAAACACCATATATTTT.

The chain employs TRBV6-9 and TRBJ2-2, with D perhaps matching TRBD1 (5 bases). V lost 3 bases and J 4 bases, leaving 12 bases between the germline ends. This CDR3 spans 15 amino acids. The germline V gene has CDR1 MNHGY and CDR2 SVAAGI. The CDR3 DNA reads TGTGCCAGCAGTTACTCAGCAGGGTCCACCGGGGAGCTGTTTTTT. This translates into CASSYSAGSTGELFF.

Of note for this clone: A junction end diverges from the germline sequence, so it may reflect a read error. The chain has TRBV5-6 and TRBJ2-1; 9 nucleotides agree with TRBD1. Germline V gene lookup returns CDR1 SGHDT and CDR2 YYEEEE. This CDR3 is built from 15 residues. The CDR3 nucleotides are TGTGCCAGCAGCTTGGGGGACAGGGTCTACGATGAGCAGTTCTTC. It specifies CASSLGDRVYDEQFF. Based on the CDR3 plus reference TRBV5-6 and TRBJ2-1, the full variable domain is DAGVTQSPTHLIKTRGQQVTLRCSPKSGHDTVSWYQQALGQGPQFIFQYYEEEERQRGNFPDRFSGHQFPNYSSELNVNALLLGDSALYLCASSLGDRVYDEQFFGPGTRLTVL.

The chain carries TRBV6-1 and TRBJ2-7; D might be TRBD1 (5 bases). The CDR3 has 11 amino acids. Looked up from germline, CDR1 is MNHNS and CDR2 is SASEGT. Between the trimmed V and J ends, which lost 10 bases and 5 bases, there was a span of 12 bases. CDR3 bases: TGTGCCACCTTTAGGGGAAACGAGCAGTACTTC. Protein product: CATFRGNEQYF.

The chain joins TRBV27 to TRBJ2-3; 8 bases align to TRBD2. This CDR3 region has 17 residues. With V trimmed by 6 bases and J by 2 bases, 13 bases remained unmatched. CDR1 is MNHEY, CDR2 SMNVEV, per germline (reference sequence). In DNA form, the CDR3 reads TGTGCCAGCAGCCAGGGCGGGGTAGCGGGGTACACAGATACGCAGTATTTT. Translating gives CASSQGGVAGYTDTQYF.

The chain is built from TRBV4-1 and TRBJ2-4; 7 bases agree with TRBD2. Germline trimming cut 3 bases from V and 3 bases from J; bases unmatched to any gene: 11. This CDR3 contains 17 residues. CDR1 is MGHRA, CDR2 YSYEKL, per germline. The CDR3 nucleotides read TGCGCCAGCAGCCACGGCGTTGGCGGGGGTAACAAAAACATTCAGTACTTC. Its translation: CASSHGVGGGNKNIQYF.

The chain combines TRBV7-9 with TRBJ2-7; 12 positions agree with TRBD1. There are 17 residues in the CDR3. Germline loops: CDR1 SEHNR, CDR2 FQNEAQ (reference sequence). The J segment lost 0 bases and the V segment lost 2 bases, leaving 5 bases of the junction unmatched. This CDR3 is CASSLPGQGALSYEQYF. In nucleotides, the CDR3 is TGTGCCAGCAGCTTACCGGGACAGGGGGCTCTCTCCTACGAGCAGTACTTC.

This sequence joins TRBV5-4 and TRBJ2-7, with D perhaps TRBD2 (6 bases). Trimming cost V 3 bases and J 0 bases, with 13 bases left between them. This CDR3 spans 15 amino acids. Germline V lookup: CDR1 SGHNT, CDR2 YYREEE (reference sequence). The CDR3 spells CASSWGAGGSYEQYF. DNA of the CDR3: TGTGCCAGCAGCTGGGGAGCGGGCGGCTCCTACGAGCAGTACTTC.

This clone was recorded a few times. The chain employs TRBV7-9 and TRBJ1-3; weak D call: TRBD1 (5 bases). CDR1 and CDR2 from the germline V gene are SEHNR and FQNEAQ (reference sequence). Trimming cost V 7 bases and J 2 bases, with 21 bases left between them. The CDR3 contains 17 residues. CDR3: CASIKPGGGFPGNTIYF. The CDR3 nucleotides are TGTGCCAGCATCAAACCCGGCGGGGGGTTCCCTGGAAACACCATATATTTT.

The genes are TRBV7-3 and TRBJ2-7, with TRBD2 as a possible D gene (6 bases). The length of the CDR3 is 14 residues. Deletions cut 2 bases from V and 3 bases from J, with 11 bases between. Germline-derived CDR1 and CDR2 are SGHTA and FQGTGA. The CDR3 nucleotides read TGTGCCAGCAGCTTAGGAGGGGAACTCTACGAGCAGTACTTC. Its protein is CASSLGGELYEQYF. Complete variable domain (other parts from reference TRBV7-3 and TRBJ2-7): GAGVSQTPSNKVTEKGKYVELRCDPISGHTALYWYRQSLGQGPEFLIYFQGTGAADDSGLPNDRFFAVRPEGSVSTLKIQRTERGDSAVYLCASSLGGELYEQYFGPGTRLTVT.

The V call is TRBV30, the J call TRBJ2-2; 7 bases align to TRBD1. Germline V lookup: CDR1 GTSNPN, CDR2 SVGIG (reference sequence). With V trimmed by 2 bases and J by 6 bases, 3 bases remained unmatched. The CDR3 totals 13 residues. The CDR3 protein is CAWSPTGAGELFF. CDR3 in DNA: TGTGCCTGGAGTCCTACAGGGGCCGGGGAGCTGTTTTTT.

J is TRBJ2-7 and V is TRBV28; TRBD2 matches at 13 bases. The CDR3 is made up of 15 amino acids. In germline, CDR1 is MDHEN, CDR2 SYDVKM. J was trimmed by 6 bases and V by 4 bases; bases with no gene match: 6. CDR3 nucleotide sequence: TGTGCCAGCAGTTCCAGGACTAGCGGGAGCTCCGAGCAGTACTTC. Its translation: CASSSRTSGSSEQYF.

The CDR3, as DNA: TGTGCCAGCAGCTTAGCCCCTTTCGCTAACTATGGCTACACCTTC. It yields the protein CASSLAPFANYGYTF. The gene calls are TRBV11-3 and TRBJ1-2; no reliable D call. Looked up from germline, CDR1 is SGHNT and CDR2 is YENEEA. V shed 1 base and J shed 0 bases, with 9 bases lying between them. The CDR3 extends over 15 amino acids.

The CDR3 DNA sequence: TGTGCCAGCTCACTCGGACAGGCTGGAAACACCATATATTTT. It encodes CASSLGQAGNTIYF. This sequence joins TRBV18 and TRBJ1-3; 7 nucleotides match TRBD1. The CDR3 is 14 residues long. After removal of 4 bases from V and 2 bases from J, the junction contained 2 bases not matched to a gene. Germline V lookup: CDR1 KGHSH, CDR2 LQKENI. The entire variable domain, with the rest obtained from reference TRBV18 and TRBJ1-3, is as follows: NAGVMQNPRHLVRRRGQEARLRCSPMKGHSHVYWYRQLPEEGLKFMVYLQKENIIDESGMPKERFSAEFPKEGPSILRIQQVVRGDSAAYFCASSLGQAGNTIYFGEGSWLTVV.

J is TRBJ2-3 and V is TRBV11-2; 10 bases align to TRBD2. In germline, CDR1 is SGHAT, CDR2 FQNNGV. V gave up 5 bases and J gave up 2 bases; unmatched junction bases: 16. The CDR3 is 19 residues long. The CDR3 nucleotides are TGTGCCAGCAGCCCAAGAGACCCGAGCGGGGGGGCCTCCACAGATACGCAGTATTTT. It yields the protein CASSPRDPSGGASTDTQYF. Drawing the rest from reference TRBV11-2 and TRBJ2-3, the complete variable domain is EAGVAQSPRYKIIEKRQSVAFWCNPISGHATLYWYQQILGQGPKLLIQFQNNGVVDDSQLPKDRFSAERLKGVDSTLKIQPAKLEDSAVYLCASSPRDPSGGASTDTQYFGPGTRLTVL.

The chain uses TRBV5-8 and TRBJ1-1, with a possible D match to TRBD1 (6 bases). The CDR3 loop spans 16 amino acids. Germline loops: CDR1 SGHTS, CDR2 YDEGEE. Between the trimmed V and J ends, which lost 1 base and 3 bases, there was a span of 16 bases. The CDR3 loop is CASSLIGQGSDTEAFF. The CDR3 coding sequence is TGTGCCAGCAGCTTGATAGGGCAGGGGAGCGACACTGAAGCTTTCTTT. The variable domain in full, with the rest retrieved from reference TRBV5-8 and TRBJ1-1, is EAGVTQSPTHLIKTRGQQATLRCSPISGHTSVYWYQQALGLGLQFLLWYDEGEERNRGNFPPRFSGRQFPNYSSELNVNALELEDSALYLCASSLIGQGSDTEAFFGQGTRLTVV.

The chain uses TRBV4-2 and TRBJ2-3; D might be TRBD2 (6 bases). CDR1 is LGHNA, CDR2 YNFKEQ, per germline. V was trimmed by 6 bases and J by 2 bases, leaving 12 bases between them. This CDR3 has 14 residues. The CDR3 region has the DNA TGTGCCAGCAGTTCGACTAGAAACACAGATACGCAGTATTTT. Translating gives CASSSTRNTDTQYF.

Of note for this clone: The same CDR3 arises from other DNA sequences in this sample as well. The J gene is TRBJ2-2, the V gene TRBV9, with D possibly matching TRBD1 (5 bases). The CDR3 runs to 13 residues. Germline V gene data show CDR1 as SGDLS and CDR2 as YYNGEE. The V end was cut by 5 bases, the J end by 8 bases, with 13 bases between. The CDR3 here is CASSAGPGGELFF. The CDR3 nucleotides read TGTGCCAGCAGTGCCGGTCCAGGGGGGGAGCTGTTTTTT.

The chain carries TRBV5-4 and TRBJ2-3; weak D call: TRBD1 (7 bases). With 3 bases removed from V and 4 bases from J, the gap between germline ends came to 12 bases. The CDR3 extends over 14 amino acids. Per germline, CDR1 SGHNT and CDR2 YYREEE (reference sequence). The CDR3 nucleotides read TGTGCCAGCAGCTCGCAGGGGGGCGCAGATACGCAGTATTTT. This encodes CASSSQGGADTQYF. The full variable domain, completed using reference TRBV5-4 and TRBJ2-3, is ETGVTQSPTHLIKTRGQQVTLRCSSQSGHNTVSWYQQALGQGPQFIFQYYREEENGRGNFPPRFSGLQFPNYSSELNVNALELDDSALYLCASSSQGGADTQYFGPGTRLTVL.

The rearrangement links TRBV6-6 to TRBJ1-1; possibly TRBD1 for D (6 bases). CDR3 length equals 13 residues. CDR1 is MNHNY and CDR2 is SVGAGI in the germline V gene (reference sequence). V lost 7 bases to trimming and J lost 10 bases, with 19 bases between them. The CDR3 DNA is TGTGCCAGCACCCACGCGGGGGCATCGGGAGCTTTCTTT. Its protein is CASTHAGASGAFF.